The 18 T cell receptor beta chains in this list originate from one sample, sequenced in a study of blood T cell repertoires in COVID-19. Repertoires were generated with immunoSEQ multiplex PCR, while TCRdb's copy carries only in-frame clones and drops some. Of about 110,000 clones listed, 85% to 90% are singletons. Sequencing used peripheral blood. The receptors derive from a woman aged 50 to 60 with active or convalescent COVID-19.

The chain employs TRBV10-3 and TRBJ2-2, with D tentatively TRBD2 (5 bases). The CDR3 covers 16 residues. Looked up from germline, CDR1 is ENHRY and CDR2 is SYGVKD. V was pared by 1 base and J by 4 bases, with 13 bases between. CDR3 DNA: TGTGCCATCAGTGAGTATAGTAGTGGAGGCACCGGGGAGCTGTTTTTT. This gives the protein CAISEYSSGGTGELFF.

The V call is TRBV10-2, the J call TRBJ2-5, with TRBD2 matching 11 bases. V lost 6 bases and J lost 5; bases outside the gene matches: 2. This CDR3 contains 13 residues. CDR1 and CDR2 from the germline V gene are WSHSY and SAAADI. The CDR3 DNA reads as TGCGCCAGCAGCTGGACTAGCGGGGAGACCCAGTACTTC. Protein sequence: CASSWTSGETQYF.

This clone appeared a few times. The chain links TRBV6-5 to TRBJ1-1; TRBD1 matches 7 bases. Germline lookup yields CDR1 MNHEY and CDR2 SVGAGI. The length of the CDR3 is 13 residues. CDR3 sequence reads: CAAIGRGRTEAFF. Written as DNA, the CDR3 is TGTGCAGCCATCGGGAGGGGGCGGACTGAAGCTTTCTTT.

Here the CDR3 DNA reads TGTGCCAGCAGTTACAGCCTAGCGGTGCAAGAGACCCAGTACTTC. This codes for CASSYSLAVQETQYF. The chain recombines TRBV6-5 with TRBJ2-5; 7 nucleotides match TRBD2. Losses at the gene ends were 2 bases for V and 2 bases for J; bases not matched to a gene: 5. This CDR3 region has 15 residues. CDR1 MNHEY and CDR2 SVGAGI come from the germline V gene.

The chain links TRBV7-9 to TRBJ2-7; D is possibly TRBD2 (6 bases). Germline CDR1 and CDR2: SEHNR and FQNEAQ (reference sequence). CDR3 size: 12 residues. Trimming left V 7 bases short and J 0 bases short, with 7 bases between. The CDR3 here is CASTGVSYEQYF. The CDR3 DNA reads TGTGCCAGCACGGGAGTCTCCTACGAGCAGTACTTC.

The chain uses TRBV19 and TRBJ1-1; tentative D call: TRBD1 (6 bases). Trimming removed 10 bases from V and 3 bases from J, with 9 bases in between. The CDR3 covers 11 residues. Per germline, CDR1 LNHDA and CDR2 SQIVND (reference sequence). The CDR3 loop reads CATKGDTEAFF. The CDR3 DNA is TGTGCCACCAAGGGGGACACTGAAGCTTTCTTT.

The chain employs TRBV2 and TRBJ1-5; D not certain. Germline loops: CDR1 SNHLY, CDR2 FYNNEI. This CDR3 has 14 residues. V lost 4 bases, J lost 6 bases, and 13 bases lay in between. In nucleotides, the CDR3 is TGTGCCAGCAGTGCGACAACCCAGTTTCAGCCCCAGCATTTT. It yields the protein CASSATTQFQPQHF.

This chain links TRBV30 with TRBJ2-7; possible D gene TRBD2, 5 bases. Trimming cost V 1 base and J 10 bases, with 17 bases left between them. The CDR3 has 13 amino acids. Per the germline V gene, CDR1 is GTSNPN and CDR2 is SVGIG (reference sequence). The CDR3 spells CAWSEIFGVRQYF. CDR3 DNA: TGTGCCTGGAGTGAAATTTTCGGGGTTCGACAGTACTTC.

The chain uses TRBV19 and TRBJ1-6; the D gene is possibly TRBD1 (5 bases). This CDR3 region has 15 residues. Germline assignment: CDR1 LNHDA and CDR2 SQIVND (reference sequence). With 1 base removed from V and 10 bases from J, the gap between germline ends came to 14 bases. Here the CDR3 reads CASSIGDWSGSPLHF. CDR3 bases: TGTGCCAGTAGTATAGGGGACTGGAGCGGCTCACCCCTCCACTTT.

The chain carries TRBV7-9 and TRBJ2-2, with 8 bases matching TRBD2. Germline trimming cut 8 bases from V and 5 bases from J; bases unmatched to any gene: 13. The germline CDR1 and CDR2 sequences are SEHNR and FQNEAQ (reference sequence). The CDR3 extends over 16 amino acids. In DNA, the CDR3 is TGTGCCAGCTCATTCCGGCGCGGGGGGCGGACCGGGGAGCTGTTTTTT. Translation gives CASSFRRGGRTGELFF.

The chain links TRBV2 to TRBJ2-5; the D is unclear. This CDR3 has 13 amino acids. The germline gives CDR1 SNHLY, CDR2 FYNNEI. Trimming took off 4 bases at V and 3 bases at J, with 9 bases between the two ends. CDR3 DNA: TGTGCCAGCAGTGGACAATTAAAAGAGACCCAGTACTTC. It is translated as CASSGQLKETQYF.

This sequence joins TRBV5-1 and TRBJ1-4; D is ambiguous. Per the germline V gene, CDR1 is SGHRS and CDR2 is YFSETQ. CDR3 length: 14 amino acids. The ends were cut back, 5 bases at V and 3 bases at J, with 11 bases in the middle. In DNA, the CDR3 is TGCGCCAGCAGACTGGAGGTGGCTAATGAAAAACTGTTTTTT. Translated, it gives CASRLEVANEKLFF.

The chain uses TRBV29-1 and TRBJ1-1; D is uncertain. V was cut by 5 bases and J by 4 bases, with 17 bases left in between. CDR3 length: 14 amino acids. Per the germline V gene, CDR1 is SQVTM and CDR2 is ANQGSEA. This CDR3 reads CSVFGERVGTEAFF. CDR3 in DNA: TGCAGCGTTTTCGGGGAAAGAGTGGGCACTGAAGCTTTCTTT.

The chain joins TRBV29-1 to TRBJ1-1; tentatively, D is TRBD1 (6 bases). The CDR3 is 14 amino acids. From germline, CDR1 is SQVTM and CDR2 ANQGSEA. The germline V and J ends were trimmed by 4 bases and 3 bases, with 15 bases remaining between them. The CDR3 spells CSVGFQGIYTEAFF. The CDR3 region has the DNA TGCAGCGTTGGATTTCAGGGGATCTACACTGAAGCTTTCTTT.

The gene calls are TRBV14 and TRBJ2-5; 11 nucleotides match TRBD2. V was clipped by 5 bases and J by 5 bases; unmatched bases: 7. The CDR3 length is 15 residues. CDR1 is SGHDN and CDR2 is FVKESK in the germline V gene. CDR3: CASSFYTSGSETQYF. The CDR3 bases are TGTGCCAGCAGCTTTTACACTAGCGGGAGTGAGACCCAGTACTTC. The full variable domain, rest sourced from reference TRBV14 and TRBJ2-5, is EAGVTQFPSHSVIEKGQTVTLRCDPISGHDNLYWYRRVMGKEIKFLLHFVKESKQDESGMPNNRFLAERTGGTYSTLKVQPAELEDSGVYFCASSFYTSGSETQYFGPGTRLLVL.

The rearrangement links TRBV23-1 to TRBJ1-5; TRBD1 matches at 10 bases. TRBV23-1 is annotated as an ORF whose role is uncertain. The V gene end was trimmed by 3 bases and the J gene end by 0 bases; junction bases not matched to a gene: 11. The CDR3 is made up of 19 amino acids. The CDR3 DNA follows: TGCGCCAGCAGTCACACCGGGACAGGGGTCGATGTTAGCAATCAGCCCCAGCATTTT. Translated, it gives CASSHTGTGVDVSNQPQHF.

CDR3 coding DNA: TGTGCCTGGAGTGTAGGCGGGAGCTACGAGCAGTACTTC. This translates into CAWSVGGSYEQYF. This chain links TRBV30 with TRBJ2-7; 7 positions match TRBD2. The CDR3 is 13 residues long. The J segment lost 3 bases and the V segment lost 0 bases, leaving 2 bases of the junction unmatched. Per germline, CDR1 GTSNPN and CDR2 SVGIG (reference sequence).

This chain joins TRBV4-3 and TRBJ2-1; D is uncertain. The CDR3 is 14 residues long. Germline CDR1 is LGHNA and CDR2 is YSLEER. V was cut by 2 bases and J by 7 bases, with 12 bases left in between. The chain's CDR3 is CASSQRRTSNEQFF. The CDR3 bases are TGCGCCAGCAGCCAACGCCGAACTTCTAATGAGCAGTTCTTC.